This T cell receptor beta chain was documented in a study of OX40 agonist ivuxolimab in advanced cancers. This CDR3 spans 15 amino acids. The junction had 9 bases not matched to a gene; V was cut back by 3 bases and J by 6 bases. Germline CDR1 and CDR2: LGHNA and YSLEER. Profiled with immunoSEQ multiplex PCR; TCRdb holds only in-frame clones, not every one. The profile shows about 75,000 clones, roughly 90% of them singletons. The starting material was CD4+ or CD8+ T cells sorted from blood, obtained in a trial of the OX40 agonist ivuxolimab. The clonotype was recovered from an adult with an advanced solid tumor such as melanoma, head and neck, liver or kidney cancer. The rearrangement uses TRBV4-3 and TRBJ2-7; TRBD1 aligns across 9 bases. CDR3: CASSQAGTGGFEQYF. In DNA, the CDR3 is TGCGCCAGCAGCCAGGCGGGAACAGGGGGCTTCGAGCAGTACTTC.